This paragraph covers one T cell receptor beta chain sequence. Its antigen remains unknown. The data derive from a study of T cell responses to AZD1222 COVID-19 vaccine. Findings and limits, study-wide: Clonal diversity was possibly underestimated, and the donors were mostly white British, with more females. Following two doses of AZD1222, Spike-specific TCR breadth and depth rose. The span of vaccine-associated CD4 TCRs extended across spike, with dominance at 160-218 and 743-854.

Trimming removed 2 bases from V and 4 bases from J, with 25 bases in between. The germline V gene has CDR1 LGHNA and CDR2 YSLEER. This CDR3 contains 19 residues. The method was immunoSEQ multiplex PCR; TCRdb's version includes in-frame clones alone and lacks a portion of them. The sample yields 150,000 to 200,000 clones, about nine tenths seen once. The receptor comes from an adult who received the MenACWY meningococcal vaccine as a control. Specimen: peripheral blood, collected 28 days after the second dose of the MenACWY control vaccine. The rearrangement uses TRBV4-3 and TRBJ2-3; D perhaps matches TRBD2 (7 bases). Here the CDR3 DNA reads TGCGCCAGCAGCCAAAGGGGGGGTAGCTGGTACGGAGACGCAGATACGCAGTATTTT. Translating it yields CASSQRGGSWYGDADTQYF.